This passage covers 24 T cell receptor beta chains from one sample sequenced in a study of blood T cell repertoires in COVID-19. Produced via immunoSEQ multiplex PCR; TCRdb's table is partial and in-frame only. The sample includes some 100,000 clones, approximately 86% seen only once; the top ten take roughly 8.1%. Sequencing was done on a sample of peripheral blood. The origin of the receptors is a woman in her 70s with acute or convalescent COVID-19.

The chain joins TRBV6-2 or TRBV6-3 to TRBJ2-3; 10 bases are a match to TRBD2. Germline CDR1 and CDR2: MNHEY and SVGEGT. The J segment lost 1 base and the V segment lost 1 base, leaving 5 bases of the junction unmatched. There are 17 residues in the CDR3. CDR3: CASSYYALAGGTDTQYF. The CDR3 DNA reads as TGTGCCAGCAGTTACTACGCTCTAGCGGGGGGCACAGATACGCAGTATTTT.

This clone has just a few counts. V gene TRBV6-1 combines with J gene TRBJ2-4, with TRBD2 identical over 7 bases. V shed 1 base, J shed 0 bases, and the junction held 3 bases outside the gene matches. Germline loops: CDR1 MNHNS, CDR2 SASEGT. This CDR3 is 16 amino acids long. Written as DNA, the CDR3 is TGTGCCAGCAGTGAAGTGGCTAGCGGAGCCAAAAACATTCAGTACTTC. It encodes CASSEVASGAKNIQYF.

This rearrangement joins TRBV15 to TRBJ1-1; 9 bases line up with TRBD1. CDR1 LNHNV and CDR2 YYDKDF come from the germline V gene (reference sequence). The CDR3 totals 14 residues. J lost 6 bases, V lost 3 bases, and 5 bases had no gene match. Written as DNA, the CDR3 is TGTGCCACCAGCAGTCGAACAGGGGGCCCTGAAGCTTTCTTT. Amino acids: CATSSRTGGPEAFF. Looking up the rest from reference TRBV15 and TRBJ1-1 gives the full variable domain: DAMVIQNPRYQVTQFGKPVTLSCSQTLNHNVMYWYQQKSSQAPKLLFHYYDKDFNNEADTPDNFQSRRPNTSFCFLDIRSPGLGDTAMYLCATSSRTGGPEAFFGQGTRLTVV.

V usage is TRBV7-8 and J usage is TRBJ1-2; no definite D call. In germline, CDR1 is SGHVS, CDR2 FQNEAQ. The V gene lost 2 bases and the J gene lost 6 bases, with 19 bases spanning the gap. The CDR3 extends over 16 amino acids. In DNA, the CDR3 is TGTGCCAGCAGCTTATTTTCGGGGAGAGGCTATCATGGCTACACCTTC. Its protein is CASSLFSGRGYHGYTF.

This sequence joins TRBV7-3 and TRBJ2-2; D not certain. Per the germline V gene, CDR1 is SGHTA and CDR2 is FQGTGA. The ends were cut back, 1 base at V and 6 bases at J, with 12 bases in the middle. The CDR3 loop spans 15 amino acids. CDR3 nucleotide sequence: TGTGCCAGCAGCTTAAAGTCTACGAGTGCCGGGGAGCTGTTTTTT. It yields the protein CASSLKSTSAGELFF.

A single count supports this clone. The chain links TRBV28 to TRBJ2-1; TRBD2 might be the D (5 bases). In germline, CDR1 is MDHEN, CDR2 SYDVKM. This CDR3 spans 14 amino acids. Trimming cost V 7 bases and J 9 bases, with 19 bases left between them. This chain's CDR3 is CASKRATREPEQFF. For the CDR3, the DNA is TGTGCCAGCAAGAGGGCTACCCGAGAGCCTGAGCAGTTCTTC.

The chain uses TRBV10-2 and TRBJ1-2; 8 bases are a match to TRBD1. After removal of 6 bases from V and 1 base from J, the junction contained 1 base not matched to a gene. The length of the CDR3 is 13 residues. The germline CDR1 and CDR2 sequences are WSHSY and SAAADI. The CDR3 region is CASRTGDNYGYTF. CDR3 DNA sequence: TGCGCCAGCAGGACAGGGGATAACTATGGCTACACCTTC.

The chain recombines TRBV7-3 with TRBJ1-1; 9 bases line up with TRBD1. Germline CDR1 and CDR2: SGHTA and FQGTGA. The CDR3 loop spans 14 amino acids. V gave up 5 bases and J gave up 1 base; unmatched junction bases: 2. The CDR3 sequence is CASSTQGANTEAFF. CDR3 in DNA: TGTGCCAGCAGCACACAGGGGGCGAACACTGAAGCTTTCTTT.

The chain links TRBV30 to TRBJ2-1, with D maybe TRBD1 (5 bases). The ends were cut back, 3 bases at V and 1 base at J, with 13 bases in the middle. Per germline, CDR1 GTSNPN and CDR2 SVGIG (reference sequence). The CDR3 contains 15 residues. The CDR3 region is CAWSQGTLSYNEQFF. In DNA form, the CDR3 reads TGTGCCTGGAGCCAGGGAACCCTGTCCTACAATGAGCAGTTCTTC.

This clone was counted only a few times. This chain joins TRBV5-3 and TRBJ1-1; perhaps TRBD1 as D (5 bases). TRBV5-3 is identified as an open reading frame with a role that is uncertain. CDR3 length: 17 amino acids. V was pared by 1 base and J by 0 bases, with 16 bases between. CDR3 bases: TGTGCCAGAAGCTTGCTAGGACACCGAGCCATGAACACTGAAGCTTTCTTT. Translation gives CARSLLGHRAMNTEAFF.

The chain links TRBV7-9 to TRBJ1-1, with D possibly TRBD1 on 5 matching bases. The CDR3 totals 14 residues. Looked up from germline, CDR1 is SEHNR and CDR2 is FQNEAQ (reference sequence). Trimming stripped 5 bases from V and 7 bases from J, with 17 bases between. CDR3 nucleotides: TGTGCCAGCAGCCGCCCCGTCCCGGGGGATGAAGCTTTCTTT. Translating gives CASSRPVPGDEAFF. The variable domain in full, completed from reference TRBV7-9 and TRBJ1-1, reads DTGVSQNPRHKITKRGQNVTFRCDPISEHNRLYWYRQTLGQGPEFLTYFQNEAQLEKSRLLSDRFSAERPKGSFSTLEIQRTEQGDSAMYLCASSRPVPGDEAFFGQGTRLTVV.

This chain uses TRBV3-1 (or the pseudogene TRBV3-2) with TRBJ2-3; maybe TRBD1 (5 bases). Germline V gene sequence: CDR1 LGHDT, CDR2 YNNKEL (reference sequence). This CDR3 contains 16 residues. V was shortened by 4 bases and J by 5 bases, with 19 bases between the two germline ends. CDR3: CASSLRTSGPIDTQYF. Here the CDR3 DNA reads TGTGCCAGCAGCCTTCGGACATCGGGCCCGATAGATACGCAGTATTTT.

The rearrangement uses TRBV7-9 and TRBJ1-2; D may be TRBD1 (5 bases). The CDR3 spans 17 residues. Trimming stripped 2 bases from V and 0 bases from J, with 16 bases between. Germline V CDR1 and CDR2: SEHNR, FQNEAQ (reference sequence). This CDR3 reads CASSLSDGGGSNYGYTF. The CDR3 coding sequence is TGTGCCAGCAGCTTATCAGATGGGGGAGGTTCTAACTATGGCTACACCTTC.

The rearrangement uses TRBV18 and TRBJ2-1; 9 bases map to TRBD1. V was clipped by 6 bases and J by 4 bases; unmatched bases: 10. Per germline, CDR1 KGHSH and CDR2 LQKENI. The CDR3 covers 16 residues. In DNA, the CDR3 is TGTGCCAGCTCGCATTCGACAGGGGGTCTTTACAATGAGCAGTTCTTC. Protein sequence: CASSHSTGGLYNEQFF.

V usage is TRBV10-3 and J usage is TRBJ1-5; 8 nucleotides agree with TRBD1. Per germline, CDR1 ENHRY and CDR2 SYGVKD. Losses at the gene ends were 10 bases for V and 1 base for J; bases not matched to a gene: 12. The CDR3 is made up of 16 amino acids. The CDR3 here is CATQTGQGESNQPQHF. CDR3 coding DNA: TGTGCCACACAGACCGGACAGGGCGAGAGCAATCAGCCCCAGCATTTT.

The J gene is TRBJ1-5, the V gene TRBV19, with 8 bases that match TRBD1. CDR3 length equals 16 residues. The germline CDR1 and CDR2 sequences are LNHDA and SQIVND (reference sequence). J lost 6 bases, V lost 5 bases, and 12 bases had no gene match. The CDR3 DNA sequence: TGTGCCAGTAGTCCTCCCCGACAGGGGCTGAGTCAGCCCCAGCATTTT. It yields the protein CASSPPRQGLSQPQHF.

The chain employs TRBV30 and TRBJ1-1; D is unclear. The CDR3 runs to 12 residues. Germline assignment: CDR1 GTSNPN and CDR2 SVGIG (reference sequence). Deletions cut 3 bases from V and 6 bases from J, with 11 bases between. The CDR3 DNA reads TGTGCCTGGAGCTTTCGGACTTCTGAAGCTTTCTTT. Its translation: CAWSFRTSEAFF.

The chain links TRBV13 to TRBJ2-7; a possible D gene is TRBD2 (6 bases). The germline V gene has CDR1 PRHDT and CDR2 FYEKMQ (reference sequence). Trimming shortened V by 4 bases and J by 3 bases, and 19 bases separated the two germline ends. CDR3 length: 16 residues. The CDR3 sequence: CASSSTDSSGYYEQYF. CDR3 nucleotide sequence: TGTGCCAGCAGCTCCACGGACTCGAGCGGGTACTACGAGCAGTACTTC.

The chain carries TRBV24-1 and TRBJ2-1; TRBD2 agrees at 10 bases. V was pared by 1 base and J by 6 bases, with 2 bases of the junction left unmatched. Germline CDR1 reads KGHDR; CDR2 reads SFDVKD. This CDR3 comprises 15 residues. In nucleotides, the CDR3 is TGTGCCACCAGTGATTTTACTAGCGGGGCCAATGAGCAGTTCTTC. Translated: CATSDFTSGANEQFF.

CDR3 loop: CSANKYTEAFF. The CDR3, as DNA: TGCAGTGCTAACAAGTACACTGAAGCTTTCTTT. The chain carries TRBV20-1 and TRBJ1-1; D is ambiguous. The CDR3 loop spans 11 amino acids. The V gene lost 4 bases and the J gene lost 3 bases, with 6 bases spanning the gap. Looked up from germline, CDR1 is DFQATT and CDR2 is SNEGSKA (reference sequence).

This chain links TRBV10-3 with TRBJ2-1, with TRBD1 identical over 10 bases. Unmatched junction bases numbered 7, after V lost 6 bases and J lost 2 bases. The CDR3 extends over 16 amino acids. CDR1 and CDR2 (germline): ENHRY, SYGVKD. The CDR3 sequence: CAIRGTGASTYNEQFF. The CDR3 bases are TGTGCCATCAGGGGGACAGGGGCTTCGACCTACAATGAGCAGTTCTTC.

This clone was seen more than once but under ten times. The rearrangement uses TRBV20-1 and TRBJ2-7; D is possibly TRBD2 (6 bases). The length of the CDR3 is 10 residues. V dropped 6 bases and J dropped 7 bases, with 10 bases sitting between them. Per germline, CDR1 DFQATT and CDR2 SNEGSKA (reference sequence). CDR3 DNA sequence: TGCAGTGCCCAAGCGGGTGAGCAGTACTTC. Translating it yields CSAQAGEQYF.

The chain uses TRBV5-1 and TRBJ2-2; 7 bases map to TRBD1. This CDR3 is 16 amino acids long. Germline V gives CDR1 SGHRS, CDR2 YFSETQ. J was trimmed by 4 bases and V by 1 base; bases with no gene match: 7. Here the CDR3 reads CASSLRQGEGTGELFF. As DNA, the CDR3 is TGCGCCAGCAGCTTGCGACAGGGAGAAGGCACCGGGGAGCTGTTTTTT.

J is TRBJ2-7 and V is TRBV27; 9 nucleotides agree with TRBD2. V lost 5 bases and J lost 11; bases outside the gene matches: 16. CDR3 length: 15 residues. CDR1 is MNHEY and CDR2 is SMNVEV in the germline V gene (reference sequence). CDR3 DNA: TGTGCCAGCAGTACTGAGGCCAGCGGGGGGTTACCTAAGTACTTC. Its translation: CASSTEASGGLPKYF.